This entry features one T cell receptor (beta chain) sequence. Recent acute infections and vaccinations were absent in the healthy HIV-negative adult donors. Among the donors, all were Caucasian adults who lived in Nashville, Tennessee. This entry comes from a study of shared clonotypes between healthy human individuals. This table comes from immunoSEQ multiplex PCR, and its TCRdb copy is limited to in-frame clones, with some not included. This sample has about 640,000 clones, with around 72% found just once. Germline assignment: CDR1 SGHTA and CDR2 FQGNSA. This CDR3 is built from 14 residues. V gave up 3 bases and J gave up 9 bases, with 15 bases separating them.

The chain uses TRBV7-2 and TRBJ2-1; D is perhaps TRBD2 (7 bases). The receptor's source is a woman in her twenties or thirties in good health. Sequencing was performed on memory CD4+ T cells sorted from blood. Subset here: CD45RA-negative fraction. CDR3 in amino acids: CASSFRGGGGEQFF. In nucleotides, the CDR3 is TGTGCCAGCAGCTTTAGGGGGGGAGGCGGTGAGCAGTTCTTC.